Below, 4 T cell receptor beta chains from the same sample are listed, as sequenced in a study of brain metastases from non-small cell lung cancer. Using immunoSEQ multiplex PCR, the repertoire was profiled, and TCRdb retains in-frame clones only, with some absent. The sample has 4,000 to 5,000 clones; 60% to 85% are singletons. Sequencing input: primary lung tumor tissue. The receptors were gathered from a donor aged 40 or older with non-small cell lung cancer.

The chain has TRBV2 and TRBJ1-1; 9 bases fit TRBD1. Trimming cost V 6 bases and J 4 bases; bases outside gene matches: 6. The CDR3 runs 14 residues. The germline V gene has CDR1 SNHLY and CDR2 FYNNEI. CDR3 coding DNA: TGTGCCAGCAGCCTAGGACAGGGGAGCACTGAAGCTTTCTTT. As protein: CASSLGQGSTEAFF.

The CDR3 is CASSVFGTSGVGGDTQYF. The CDR3, as DNA: TGTGCCAGTAGTGTGTTTGGGACTAGCGGGGTCGGAGGAGATACGCAGTATTTT. The chain couples TRBV19 to TRBJ2-3; TRBD2 aligns across 13 bases. This CDR3 region has 18 residues. V was pared by 5 bases and J by 5 bases, with 13 bases of the junction left unmatched. Germline-derived CDR1 and CDR2 are LNHDA and SQIVND (reference sequence).

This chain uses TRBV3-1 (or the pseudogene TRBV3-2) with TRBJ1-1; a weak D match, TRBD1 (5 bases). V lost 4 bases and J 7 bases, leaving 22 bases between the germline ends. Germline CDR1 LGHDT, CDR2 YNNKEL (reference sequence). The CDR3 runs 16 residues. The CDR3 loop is CASSRLAGARNNEAFF. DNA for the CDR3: TGTGCCAGCAGCCGCCTTGCCGGGGCCCGCAATAATGAAGCTTTCTTT.

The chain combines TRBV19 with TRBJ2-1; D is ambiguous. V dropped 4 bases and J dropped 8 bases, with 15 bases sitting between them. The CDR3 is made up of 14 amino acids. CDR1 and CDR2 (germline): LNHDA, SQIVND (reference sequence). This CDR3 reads CASSTLDGRDEQFF. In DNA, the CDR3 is TGTGCCAGTAGTACCTTAGACGGTAGGGATGAGCAGTTCTTC.